The clone carrying this T cell receptor (beta chain) was counted a few times. Its antigen is unidentified. The germline gives CDR1 SGHNT, CDR2 YYREEE (reference sequence). The CDR3 sequence is 17 residues long. The V and J ends lost 5 bases and 3 bases, in that order; junction bases with no gene match: 9. Every bit of the isolated RNA underwent reverse transcription, so sequencing read expressed TCRB transcripts. The average read count of naive, central memory and regulatory T cell samples was approximately 4 million. Assay used: immunoSEQ multiplex PCR; TCRdb lists only in-frame clones, some missing. The profile shows roughly 340,000 clones, around 12% of them singletons. This sample was taken from a study of beta chain features in type 1 diabetes. Study results and caveats: Among patients with Type 1 diabetes, TCRB CDR3s were moderately but significantly shorter in every one of the four CD4+ subsets.

The source is a woman between 18 and 29 years old with type 1 diabetes. Sequencing was performed on naive CD4+ T cells from blood. This rearrangement joins TRBV5-4 to TRBJ2-1, with TRBD2 matching 12 bases. The DNA for the CDR3 is TGTGCCAGCAGTTATCCCCCGGGACTAGCGGGCTACAATGAGCAGTTCTTC. It codes for CASSYPPGLAGYNEQFF. The full variable domain, with the rest looked up from reference TRBV5-4 and TRBJ2-1, is ETGVTQSPTHLIKTRGQQVTLRCSSQSGHNTVSWYQQALGQGPQFIFQYYREEENGRGNFPPRFSGLQFPNYSSELNVNALELDDSALYLCASSYPPGLAGYNEQFFGPGTRLTVL.